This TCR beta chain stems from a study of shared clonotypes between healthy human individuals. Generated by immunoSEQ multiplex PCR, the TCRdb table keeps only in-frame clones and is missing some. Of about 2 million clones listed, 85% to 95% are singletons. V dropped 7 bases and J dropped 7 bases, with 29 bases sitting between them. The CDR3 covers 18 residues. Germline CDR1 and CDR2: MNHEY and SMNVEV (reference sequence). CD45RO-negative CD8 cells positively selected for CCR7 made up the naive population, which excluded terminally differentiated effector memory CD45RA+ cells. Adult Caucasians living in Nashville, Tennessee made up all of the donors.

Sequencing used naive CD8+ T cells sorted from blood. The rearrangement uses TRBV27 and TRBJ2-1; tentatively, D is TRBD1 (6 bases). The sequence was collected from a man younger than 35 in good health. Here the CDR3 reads CASTSGHSVSATMNEQFF. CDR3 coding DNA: TGTGCCAGCACCTCGGGACATTCGGTATCCGCCACCATGAATGAGCAGTTCTTC.